Listed here are 9 T cell receptor beta chains from one sample, sequenced in a study of cytomegalovirus exposure and HLA in healthy donors (dated by TCRdb to the late 2010s). Library preparation used the immunoSEQ multiplex PCR assay. The multiplex PCR relied on a mix of 60 forward primers for TCR Vbeta segments and 13 reverse primers for TCR Jbeta segments. This is the immuneACCESS table as TCRdb keeps it, with only in-frame sequences that have V and J called. A part of the clones is gone; compared with another copy, unresolved V genes explain less than half, and the rest is unexplained. This sample has about 84,000 clones in its table, and about three quarters of those were observed once. The ten largest clonotypes hold around 2.3% of the sample. Sequences were obtained from PBMCs. The receptors originated from a male donor in good health and CMV-seropositive.

The chain links TRBV11-1 to TRBJ2-7; TRBD2 agrees at 9 bases. The CDR3 runs 15 residues. Germline V gene sequence: CDR1 SGHAT, CDR2 FQDESV (reference sequence). V dropped 6 bases and J dropped 1; count of bases not matched to a gene: 7. DNA of the CDR3: TGTGCCAGCAGGCCAAGGACTAGCGCTTCCTACGAGCAGTACTTC. Its protein is CASRPRTSASYEQYF.

The chain links TRBV19 to TRBJ2-2; tentatively, D is TRBD1 (6 bases). CDR1 and CDR2 from the germline V gene are LNHDA and SQIVND (reference sequence). The CDR3 runs to 14 residues. The germline V and J ends were trimmed by 3 bases and 4 bases, with 9 bases remaining between them. The CDR3 region is CASSIQGSTGELFF. In nucleotides, the CDR3 is TGTGCCAGTAGTATTCAGGGGAGCACCGGGGAGCTGTTTTTT. The variable domain in full, completed from reference TRBV19 and TRBJ2-2, reads DGGITQSPKYLFRKEGQNVTLSCEQNLNHDAMYWYRQDPGQGLRLIYYSQIVNDFQKGDIAEGYSVSREKKESFPLTVTSAQKNPTAFYLCASSIQGSTGELFFGEGSRLTVL.

This chain uses TRBV28 with TRBJ2-7, with 11 bases identical to TRBD1. CDR3 size: 15 residues. CDR1 and CDR2 (germline): MDHEN, SYDVKM. J lost 3 bases, V lost 6 bases, and 7 bases had no gene match. The CDR3 spells CASSPPGTGGYEQYF. CDR3 in DNA: TGTGCCAGCAGCCCTCCCGGGACAGGGGGCTACGAGCAGTACTTC. The variable domain in full, with the rest retrieved from reference TRBV28 and TRBJ2-7, is DVKVTQSSRYLVKRTGEKVFLECVQDMDHENMFWYRQDPGLGLRLIYFSYDVKMKEKGDIPEGYSVSREKKERFSLILESASTNQTSMYLCASSPPGTGGYEQYFGPGTRLTVT.

This chain joins TRBV7-3 and TRBJ2-5; 8 nucleotides align to TRBD2. CDR1 is SGHTA and CDR2 is FQGTGA in the germline V gene. The CDR3 extends over 15 amino acids. Trimming took 5 bases from V and 5 from J; bases not matched to a gene: 10. CDR3 in amino acids: CASSPMGLVGETQYF. The CDR3 DNA reads as TGTGCCAGCAGCCCGATGGGACTAGTGGGGGAGACCCAGTACTTC.

This rearrangement joins TRBV9 to TRBJ2-1, with D tentatively TRBD2 (5 bases). V dropped 0 bases and J dropped 6 bases, with 13 bases sitting between them. Germline V lookup: CDR1 SGDLS, CDR2 YYNGEE. This CDR3 has 15 residues. The CDR3 DNA sequence: TGTGCCAGCAGCGTAGGGGGAGTTAGTGCCAATGAGCAGTTCTTC. This codes for CASSVGGVSANEQFF.

CDR3 DNA: TGTGCCAGCAGCGTAGCGGGAGGAAACCACAATGAGCAGTTCTTC. Protein product: CASSVAGGNHNEQFF. The chain joins TRBV9 to TRBJ2-1, with 7 bases fitting TRBD2. There are 15 residues in the CDR3. Germline V gives CDR1 SGDLS, CDR2 YYNGEE. With 0 bases clipped from V and 5 bases from J, the junction kept 5 bases outside the gene matches.

V gene TRBV7-3 combines with J gene TRBJ2-3; 12 bases match TRBD2. This CDR3 has 14 amino acids. After removal of 3 bases from V and 5 bases from J, the junction contained 0 bases not matched to a gene. Per germline, CDR1 SGHTA and CDR2 FQGTGA. The CDR3 sequence is CASSLGLAGDTQYF. The CDR3 DNA is TGTGCCAGCAGCTTGGGACTAGCGGGAGATACGCAGTATTTT.

The V gene is TRBV5-1, the J gene TRBJ1-4, with unresolved D. V lost 1 base to trimming and J lost 7 bases, with 8 bases between them. The CDR3 extends over 13 amino acids. In germline, CDR1 is SGHRS, CDR2 YFSETQ. Here the CDR3 reads CASSLTVGEKLFF. The CDR3 DNA is TGCGCCAGCAGCTTGACAGTAGGTGAAAAACTGTTTTTT.

In this sample, this clone turned up a few times. This chain links TRBV5-1 with TRBJ2-1; D is perhaps TRBD1 (6 bases). This CDR3 contains 15 residues. Trimming left V 2 bases short and J 7 bases short, with 16 bases between. Germline CDR1 SGHRS, CDR2 YFSETQ. CDR3 loop: CASSFKQGMGNEQFF. The CDR3 coding sequence is TGCGCCAGCAGCTTCAAGCAGGGGATGGGGAATGAGCAGTTCTTC.